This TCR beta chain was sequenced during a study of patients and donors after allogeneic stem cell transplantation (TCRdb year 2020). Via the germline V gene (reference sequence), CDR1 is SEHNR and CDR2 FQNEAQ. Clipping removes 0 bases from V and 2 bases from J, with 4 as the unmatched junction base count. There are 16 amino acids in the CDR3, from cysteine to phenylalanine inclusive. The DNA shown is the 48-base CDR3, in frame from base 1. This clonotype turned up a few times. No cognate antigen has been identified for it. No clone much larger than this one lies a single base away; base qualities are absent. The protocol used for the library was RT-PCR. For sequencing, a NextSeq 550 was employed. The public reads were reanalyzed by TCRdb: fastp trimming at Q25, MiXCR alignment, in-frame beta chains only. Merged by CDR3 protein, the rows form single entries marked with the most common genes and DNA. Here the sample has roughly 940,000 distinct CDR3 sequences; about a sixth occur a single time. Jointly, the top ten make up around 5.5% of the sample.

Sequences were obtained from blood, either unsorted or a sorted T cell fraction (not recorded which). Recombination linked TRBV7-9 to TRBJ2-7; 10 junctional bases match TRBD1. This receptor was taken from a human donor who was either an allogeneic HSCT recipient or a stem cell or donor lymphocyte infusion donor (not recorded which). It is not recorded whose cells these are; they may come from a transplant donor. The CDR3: CASSLASGQGTYEQYF. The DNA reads TGTGCCAGCAGCTTAGCCTCGGGACAGGGGACCTACGAGCAGTACTTC.